The next 15 T cell receptor beta chains were all read from a single sample in a study of blood T cell repertoires in COVID-19. Data came from immunoSEQ multiplex PCR; TCRdb stores just in-frame clones and leaves some out. The table shows 200,000 or so clones, with approximately 88% occurring only once. Sequences were obtained from peripheral blood. Source of these receptors: a man aged 55-75 years who had recovered from COVID-19.

This chain uses TRBV7-2 with TRBJ2-3; 10 bases align to TRBD1. Germline V lookup: CDR1 SGHTA, CDR2 FQGNSA. J lost 3 bases, V lost 3 bases, and 9 bases had no gene match. The CDR3 is 17 amino acids. CDR3 loop: CASSFSGTGERTDTQYF. In DNA form, the CDR3 reads TGTGCCAGCAGCTTCTCCGGGACAGGGGAGCGGACAGATACGCAGTATTTT.

Here the CDR3 DNA reads TGTGCCAGCTCACCACGACAGGGGAATGAAGCTTTCTTT. It yields the protein CASSPRQGNEAFF. This rearrangement joins TRBV18 to TRBJ1-1; 8 positions match TRBD1. Germline V gives CDR1 KGHSH, CDR2 LQKENI. CDR3 length equals 13 residues. J was trimmed by 7 bases and V by 1 base; bases with no gene match: 2.

The chain combines TRBV7-8 with TRBJ1-5; TRBD1 aligns across 7 bases. This CDR3 comprises 14 residues. Trimming took 6 bases from V and 2 from J; bases not matched to a gene: 4. CDR1 SGHVS and CDR2 FQNEAQ come from the germline V gene. Written as DNA, the CDR3 is TGTGCCAGCAGTTTAACAGGGGGCAATCAGCCCCAGCATTTT. Its translation: CASSLTGGNQPQHF.

This rearrangement joins TRBV9 to TRBJ2-5, with no clear D. CDR1 is SGDLS and CDR2 is YYNGEE in the germline V gene. This CDR3 contains 14 residues. With 0 bases removed from V and 5 bases from J, the gap between germline ends came to 11 bases. CDR3 nucleotides: TGTGCCAGCAGCGTAGGACACCTCCAGGAGACCCAGTACTTC. It encodes CASSVGHLQETQYF.

The chain couples TRBV19 to TRBJ2-1, with 12 positions matching TRBD2. Germline CDR1 LNHDA, CDR2 SQIVND (reference sequence). This CDR3 is 16 amino acids long. Trimming removed 3 bases from V and 6 bases from J; junction bases left unmatched: 6. This chain's CDR3 is CASSIALAGGFNEQFF. Here the CDR3 DNA reads TGTGCCAGTAGTATTGCACTAGCGGGAGGTTTCAATGAGCAGTTCTTC.

The chain is built from TRBV7-2 and TRBJ2-3; D is possibly TRBD2 (5 bases). V was pared by 1 base and J by 10 bases, with 12 bases between. The CDR3 loop spans 13 amino acids. Germline V gene sequence: CDR1 SGHTA, CDR2 FQGNSA. CDR3 residues: CASSLEASGSQYF. The CDR3 DNA follows: TGTGCCAGCAGCTTAGAGGCCAGCGGATCGCAGTATTTT. Filled out from reference TRBV7-2 and TRBJ2-3, the complete variable domain reads GAGVSQSPSNKVTEKGKDVELRCDPISGHTALYWYRQSLGQGLEFLIYFQGNSAPDKSGLPSDRFSAERTGGSVSTLTIQRTQQEDSAVYLCASSLEASGSQYFGPGTRLTVL.

This clone occurred a few times. The gene calls are TRBV7-6 and TRBJ1-3; no definite D call. The ends were cut back, 5 bases at V and 4 bases at J, with 6 bases in the middle. CDR3 length: 12 amino acids. Germline V lookup: CDR1 SGHVS, CDR2 FNYEAQ. CDR3 in DNA: TGTGCCAGCAGCCCCCTGGGAAACACCATATATTTT. It yields the protein CASSPLGNTIYF.

V and J are TRBV7-8 and TRBJ2-2; 9 bases map to TRBD2. CDR1 SGHVS and CDR2 FQNEAQ come from the germline V gene. The CDR3 sequence is 16 residues long. J gave up 6 bases and V 6 bases, and 11 bases lay outside the gene matches. CDR3 sequence reads: CASRLPGLASPGELFF. The CDR3 DNA follows: TGTGCCAGCAGACTCCCGGGACTAGCTTCCCCCGGGGAGCTGTTTTTT.

This chain joins TRBV30 and TRBJ2-3; 9 bases align to TRBD2. The CDR3 has 17 amino acids. V was clipped by 0 bases and J by 3 bases; unmatched bases: 10. Germline-derived CDR1 and CDR2 are GTSNPN and SVGIG (reference sequence). CDR3 protein: CAWSVREAGGLTDTQYF. The CDR3 DNA reads as TGTGCCTGGAGTGTACGGGAAGCGGGAGGCTTAACAGATACGCAGTATTTT.

A single count supports this clone. The chain carries TRBV7-2 and TRBJ2-1; the D is unclear. The V gene's germline CDR1 is SGHTA and CDR2 FQGNSA. V lost 5 bases and J lost 0, with 11 bases in between. CDR3 length: 15 residues. The CDR3 DNA reads TGTGCCAGCAGCCTTTCCACAAGCTCCTACAATGAGCAGTTCTTC. Translation: CASSLSTSSYNEQFF.

The V and J genes are TRBV28 and TRBJ2-2; 10 positions agree with TRBD1. Germline trimming cut 3 bases from V and 7 bases from J; bases unmatched to any gene: 5. Germline CDR1 reads MDHEN; CDR2 reads SYDVKM. This CDR3 comprises 15 residues. CDR3 in DNA: TGTGCCAGCAGTTTCGGGGACAGGGGACTCGGGGAGCTGTTTTTT. It encodes CASSFGDRGLGELFF.

Details on this clone: Other nucleotide sequences from this sample produce the same CDR3. The chain carries TRBV5-1 and TRBJ1-3; 7 bases align to TRBD1. The CDR3 covers 14 residues. Germline lookup yields CDR1 SGHRS and CDR2 YFSETQ. V shed 4 bases, J shed 2 bases, and the junction held 3 bases outside the gene matches. The CDR3, as DNA: TGCGCCAGCAGCCCTGGGACAGCTGGAAACACCATATATTTT. This codes for CASSPGTAGNTIYF.

In this sample, this clone turned up a few times. This rearrangement joins TRBV5-1 to TRBJ1-2; 7 positions match TRBD1. In germline, CDR1 is SGHRS, CDR2 YFSETQ. Trimming at V came to 4 bases and at J to 4 bases, leaving 10 bases not matched to a gene. The CDR3 length is 15 residues. The CDR3 DNA sequence: TGCGCCAGCAGCCTGCAGACAGGGAATTCCTATGGCTACACCTTC. Protein: CASSLQTGNSYGYTF.

About this clone itself: A read error may account for a junction end that differs from germline. The chain has TRBV7-8 and TRBJ2-7; 10 bases align to TRBD1. The CDR3 runs 15 residues. Looked up from germline, CDR1 is SGHVS and CDR2 is FQNEAQ. The CDR3 protein is CASSRTGTGAYEQYF. Here the CDR3 DNA reads TGTGCCAGCAGTCGAACCGGGACAGGGGCCTACGAGCAGTACTTT. Full variable domain (missing parts from reference TRBV7-8 and TRBJ2-7): GAGVSQSPRYKVAKRGQDVALRCDPISGHVSLFWYQQALGQGPEFLTYFQNEAQLDKSGLPSDRFFAERPEGSVSTLKIQRTQQEDSAVYLCASSRTGTGAYEQYFGPGTRLTVT.

This clone came up a few times. V is TRBV5-3 and J is TRBJ1-5, with a possible D match to TRBD1 (6 bases). TRBV5-3 is sorted into the ORF group, with uncertain function. This CDR3 comprises 19 residues. Trimming stripped 2 bases from V and 0 bases from J, with 21 bases between. CDR3 in DNA: TGTGCCAGAAGCTTCCAGGGCAGGGGAAGAGAAAATAGCAATCAGCCCCAGCATTTT. Residues: CARSFQGRGRENSNQPQHF.